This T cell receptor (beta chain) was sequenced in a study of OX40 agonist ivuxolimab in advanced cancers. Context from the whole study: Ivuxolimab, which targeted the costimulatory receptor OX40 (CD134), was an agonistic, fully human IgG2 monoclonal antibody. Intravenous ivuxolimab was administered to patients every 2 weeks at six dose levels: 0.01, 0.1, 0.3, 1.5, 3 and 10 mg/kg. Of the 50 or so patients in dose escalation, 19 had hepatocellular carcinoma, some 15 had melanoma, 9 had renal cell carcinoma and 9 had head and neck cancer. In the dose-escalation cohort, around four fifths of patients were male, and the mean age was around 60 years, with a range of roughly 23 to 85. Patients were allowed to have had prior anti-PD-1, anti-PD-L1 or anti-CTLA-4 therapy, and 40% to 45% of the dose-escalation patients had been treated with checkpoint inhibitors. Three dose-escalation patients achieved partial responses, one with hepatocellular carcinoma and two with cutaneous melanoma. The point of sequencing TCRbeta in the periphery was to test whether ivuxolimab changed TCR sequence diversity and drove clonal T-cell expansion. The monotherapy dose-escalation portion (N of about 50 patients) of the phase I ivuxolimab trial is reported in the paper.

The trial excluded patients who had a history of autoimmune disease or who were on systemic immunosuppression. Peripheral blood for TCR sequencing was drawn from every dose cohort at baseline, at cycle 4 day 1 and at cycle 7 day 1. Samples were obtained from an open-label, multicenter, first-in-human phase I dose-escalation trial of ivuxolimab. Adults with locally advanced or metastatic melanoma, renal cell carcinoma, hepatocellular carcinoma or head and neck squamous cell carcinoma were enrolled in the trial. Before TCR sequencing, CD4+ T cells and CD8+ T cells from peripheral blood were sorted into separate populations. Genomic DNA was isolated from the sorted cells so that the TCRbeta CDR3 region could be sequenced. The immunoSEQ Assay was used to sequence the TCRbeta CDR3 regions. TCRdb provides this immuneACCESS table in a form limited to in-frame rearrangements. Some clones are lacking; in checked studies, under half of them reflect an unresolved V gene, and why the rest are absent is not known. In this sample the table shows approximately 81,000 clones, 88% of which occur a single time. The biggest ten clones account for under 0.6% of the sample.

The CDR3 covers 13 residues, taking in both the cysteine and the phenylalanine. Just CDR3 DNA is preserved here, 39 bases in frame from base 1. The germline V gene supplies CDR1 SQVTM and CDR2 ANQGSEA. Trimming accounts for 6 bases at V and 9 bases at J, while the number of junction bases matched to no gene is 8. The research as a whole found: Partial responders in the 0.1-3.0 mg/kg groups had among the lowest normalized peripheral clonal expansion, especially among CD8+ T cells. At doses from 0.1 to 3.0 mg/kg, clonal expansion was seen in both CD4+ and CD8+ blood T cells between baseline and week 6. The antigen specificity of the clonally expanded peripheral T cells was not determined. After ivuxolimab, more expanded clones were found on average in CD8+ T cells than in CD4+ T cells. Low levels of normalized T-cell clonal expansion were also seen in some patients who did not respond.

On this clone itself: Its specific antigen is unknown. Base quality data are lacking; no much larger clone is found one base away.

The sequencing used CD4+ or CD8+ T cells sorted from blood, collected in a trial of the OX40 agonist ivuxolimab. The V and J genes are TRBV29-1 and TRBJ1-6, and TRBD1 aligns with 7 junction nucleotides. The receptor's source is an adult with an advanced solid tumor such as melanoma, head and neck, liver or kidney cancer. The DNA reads TGCAGCGTCCGGGAGACAGGGACTTCACCCCTCCACTTT. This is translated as CSVRETGTSPLHF.